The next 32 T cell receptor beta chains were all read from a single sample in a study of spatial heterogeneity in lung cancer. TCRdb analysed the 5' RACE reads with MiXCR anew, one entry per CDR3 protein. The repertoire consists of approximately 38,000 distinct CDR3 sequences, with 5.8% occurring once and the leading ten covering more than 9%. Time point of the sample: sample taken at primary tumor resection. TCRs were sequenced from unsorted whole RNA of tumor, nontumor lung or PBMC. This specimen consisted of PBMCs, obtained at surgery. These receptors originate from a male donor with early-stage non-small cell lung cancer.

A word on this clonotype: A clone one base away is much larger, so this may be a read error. CDR3 DNA sequence: TGCAGTGCTAGAGAAAACAGGGCCTACGAGCGGTACTTC. Amino acids: CSARENRAYERYF. The V call is TRBV20-1, the J call TRBJ2-7, with a weak D call TRBD1 (6 bases). CDR1 is DFQATT and CDR2 is SNEGSKA in the germline V gene (reference sequence). This CDR3 is 13 amino acids long.

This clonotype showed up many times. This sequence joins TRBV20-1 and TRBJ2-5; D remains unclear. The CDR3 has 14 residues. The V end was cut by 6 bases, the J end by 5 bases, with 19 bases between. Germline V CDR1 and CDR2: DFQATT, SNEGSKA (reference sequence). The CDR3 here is CSALDPTMGETQYF. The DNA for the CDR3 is TGCAGTGCGCTCGACCCCACAATGGGGGAGACCCAGTACTTC.

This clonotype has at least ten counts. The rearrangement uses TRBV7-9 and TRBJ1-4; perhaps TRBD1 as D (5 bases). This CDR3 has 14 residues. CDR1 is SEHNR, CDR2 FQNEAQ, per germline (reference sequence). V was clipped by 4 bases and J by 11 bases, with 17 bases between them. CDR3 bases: TGTGCCAGCAGCTCTCGGACATTGGCCTCTAAACTGTTTTTT. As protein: CASSSRTLASKLFF.

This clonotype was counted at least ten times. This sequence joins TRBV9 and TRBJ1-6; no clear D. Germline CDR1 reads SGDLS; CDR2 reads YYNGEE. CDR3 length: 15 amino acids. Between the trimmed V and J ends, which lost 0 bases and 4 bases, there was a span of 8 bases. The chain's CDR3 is CASSVGDIYNSPLHF. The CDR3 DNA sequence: TGTGCCAGCAGCGTAGGGGATATATATAATTCACCCCTCCACTTT.

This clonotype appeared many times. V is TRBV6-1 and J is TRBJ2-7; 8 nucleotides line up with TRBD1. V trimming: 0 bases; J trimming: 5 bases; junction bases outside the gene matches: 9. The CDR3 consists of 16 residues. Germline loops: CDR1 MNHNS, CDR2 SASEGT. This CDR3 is CASSEALGQGVNEQYF. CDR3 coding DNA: TGTGCCAGCAGTGAAGCGCTCGGACAGGGCGTGAACGAGCAGTACTTC.

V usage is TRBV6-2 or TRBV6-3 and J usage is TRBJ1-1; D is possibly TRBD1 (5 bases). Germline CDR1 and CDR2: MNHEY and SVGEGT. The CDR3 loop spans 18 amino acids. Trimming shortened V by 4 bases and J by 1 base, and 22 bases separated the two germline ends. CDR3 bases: TGTGCCAGCAGTTTAATGGGAGGGGCGGCACGGCGGAACACTGAAGCTTTCTTT. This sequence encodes CASSLMGGAARRNTEAFF.

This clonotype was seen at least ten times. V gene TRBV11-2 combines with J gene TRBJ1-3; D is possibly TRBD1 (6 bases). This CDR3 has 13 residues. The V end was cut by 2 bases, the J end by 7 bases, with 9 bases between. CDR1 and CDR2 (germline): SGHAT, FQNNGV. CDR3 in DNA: TGTGCCAGCAGCTTAACAGGGTACAACACCATATATTTT. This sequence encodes CASSLTGYNTIYF.

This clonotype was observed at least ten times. CDR3 sequence (DNA): TGTGCCAGCAGTGATGGCCAGGGGAGCACAGATACGCAGTATTTT. This encodes CASSDGQGSTDTQYF. J is TRBJ2-3 and V is TRBV2; D may be TRBD1 (6 bases). The V end was cut by 3 bases, the J end by 0 bases, with 10 bases between. CDR1 and CDR2 (germline): SNHLY, FYNNEI. This CDR3 comprises 15 residues. The full variable domain, completed using reference TRBV2 and TRBJ2-3, is EPEVTQTPSHQVTQMGQEVILRCVPISNHLYFYWYRQILGQKVEFLVSFYNNEISEKSEIFDDQFSVERPDGSNFTLKIRSTKLEDSAMYFCASSDGQGSTDTQYFGPGTRLTVL.

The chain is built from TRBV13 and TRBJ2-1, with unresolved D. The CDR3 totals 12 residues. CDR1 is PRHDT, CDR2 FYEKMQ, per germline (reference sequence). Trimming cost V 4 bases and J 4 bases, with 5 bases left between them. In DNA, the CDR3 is TGTGCCAGCAGCTCCATATACAATGAGCAGTTCTTC. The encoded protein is CASSSIYNEQFF.

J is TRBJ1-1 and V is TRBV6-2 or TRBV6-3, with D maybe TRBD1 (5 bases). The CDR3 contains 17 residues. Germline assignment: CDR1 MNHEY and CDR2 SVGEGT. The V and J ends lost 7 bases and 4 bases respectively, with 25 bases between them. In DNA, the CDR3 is TGTGCCAGCAAACCGGTTCTGACACCCACGAGGGGCACTGAAGCTTTCTTT. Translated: CASKPVLTPTRGTEAFF.

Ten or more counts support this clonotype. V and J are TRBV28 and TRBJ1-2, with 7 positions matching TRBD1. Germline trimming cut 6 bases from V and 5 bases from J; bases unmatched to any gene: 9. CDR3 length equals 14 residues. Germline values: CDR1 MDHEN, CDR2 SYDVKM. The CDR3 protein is CASRGRDRWYGYTF. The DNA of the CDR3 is TGTGCCAGCAGGGGGCGGGACAGATGGTATGGCTACACCTTC.

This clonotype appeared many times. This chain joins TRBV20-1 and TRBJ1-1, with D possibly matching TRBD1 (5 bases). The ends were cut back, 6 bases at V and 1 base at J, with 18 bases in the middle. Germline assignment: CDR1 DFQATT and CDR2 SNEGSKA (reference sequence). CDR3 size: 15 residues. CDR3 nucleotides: TGCAGTGCCTTCTGGGGGTGGGGCAAGAACACTGAAGCTTTCTTT. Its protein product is CSAFWGWGKNTEAFF.

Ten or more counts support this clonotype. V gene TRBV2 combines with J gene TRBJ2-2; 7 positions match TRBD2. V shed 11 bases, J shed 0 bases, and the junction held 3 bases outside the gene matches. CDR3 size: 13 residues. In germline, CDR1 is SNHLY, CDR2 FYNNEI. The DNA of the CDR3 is TGTGCCTGGGGGGGAACGAACACCGGGGAGCTGTTTTTT. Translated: CAWGGTNTGELFF.

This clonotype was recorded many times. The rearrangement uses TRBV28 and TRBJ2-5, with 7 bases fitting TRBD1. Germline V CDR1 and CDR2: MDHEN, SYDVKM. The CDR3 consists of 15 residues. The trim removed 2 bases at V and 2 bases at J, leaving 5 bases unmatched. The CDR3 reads CASSLRPGQQETQYF. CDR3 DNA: TGTGCCAGCAGTTTACGGCCGGGACAGCAAGAGACCCAGTACTTC.

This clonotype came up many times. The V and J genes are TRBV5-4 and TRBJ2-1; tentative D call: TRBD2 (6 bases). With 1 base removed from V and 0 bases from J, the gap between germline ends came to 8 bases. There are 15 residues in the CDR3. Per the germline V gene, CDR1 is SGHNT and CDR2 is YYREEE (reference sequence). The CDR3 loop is CASSLFSGSYNEQFF. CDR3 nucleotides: TGTGCCAGCAGCTTGTTTAGCGGCTCCTACAATGAGCAGTTCTTC.

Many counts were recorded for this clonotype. This chain's CDR3 is CASSGLGGTDTQYF. The CDR3 DNA reads as TGTGCCAGCAGTGGCCTTGGCGGCACAGATACGCAGTATTTT. This sequence joins TRBV12-3 or TRBV12-4 and TRBJ2-3; D ambiguous. The CDR3 loop spans 14 amino acids. With 5 bases removed from V and 1 base from J, the gap between germline ends came to 10 bases.

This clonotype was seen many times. The CDR3 reads CSVKGSGGGSTDTQYF. CDR3 DNA sequence: TGCAGCGTGAAGGGGAGCGGGGGAGGTAGCACAGATACGCAGTATTTT. This chain uses TRBV29-1 with TRBJ2-3; 8 positions match TRBD2. V shed 6 bases, J shed 0 bases, and the junction held 11 bases outside the gene matches. The CDR3 has 16 residues. Germline V gives CDR1 SQVTM, CDR2 ANQGSEA.

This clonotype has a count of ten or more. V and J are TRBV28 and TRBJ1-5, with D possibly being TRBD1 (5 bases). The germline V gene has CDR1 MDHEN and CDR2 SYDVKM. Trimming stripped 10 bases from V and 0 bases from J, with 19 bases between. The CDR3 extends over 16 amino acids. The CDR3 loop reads CAILRGDGNSNQPQHF. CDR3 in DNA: TGTGCCATACTGCGGGGGGACGGCAATAGCAATCAGCCCCAGCATTTT.

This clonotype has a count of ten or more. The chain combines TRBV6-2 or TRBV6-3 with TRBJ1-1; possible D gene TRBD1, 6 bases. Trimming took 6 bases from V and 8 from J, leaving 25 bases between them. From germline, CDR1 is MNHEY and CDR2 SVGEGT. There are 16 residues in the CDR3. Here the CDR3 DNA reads TGTGCCAGCAGCTTGATAGTTCGGGGACACCAAGGAGAAGCTTTCTTT. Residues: CASSLIVRGHQGEAFF.

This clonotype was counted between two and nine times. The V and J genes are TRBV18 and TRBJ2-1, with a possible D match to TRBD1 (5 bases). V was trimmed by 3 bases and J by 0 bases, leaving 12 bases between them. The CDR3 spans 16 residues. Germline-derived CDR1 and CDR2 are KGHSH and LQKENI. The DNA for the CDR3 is TGTGCCAGCTCACCTCTAACAGGTCTCTCCTACAATGAGCAGTTCTTC. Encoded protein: CASSPLTGLSYNEQFF.

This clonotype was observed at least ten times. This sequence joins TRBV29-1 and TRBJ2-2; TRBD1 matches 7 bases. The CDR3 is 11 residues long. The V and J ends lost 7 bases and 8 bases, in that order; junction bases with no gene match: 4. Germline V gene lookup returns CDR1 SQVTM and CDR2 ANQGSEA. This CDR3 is CSAGGRGELFF. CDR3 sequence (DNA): TGCAGCGCAGGGGGACGAGGGGAGCTGTTTTTT.

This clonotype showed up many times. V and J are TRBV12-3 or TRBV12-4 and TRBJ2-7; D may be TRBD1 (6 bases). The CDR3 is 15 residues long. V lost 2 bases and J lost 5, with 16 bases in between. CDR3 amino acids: CASSLRYRDPHEQYF. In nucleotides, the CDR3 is TGTGCCAGCAGTTTACGGTACAGGGACCCCCACGAGCAGTACTTC.

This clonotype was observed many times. The CDR3 bases are TGTGCCAGCAGCTTAACCCGGCTATGGCCCAGGGAAAAACTGTTTTTT. This codes for CASSLTRLWPREKLFF. This chain joins TRBV7-8 and TRBJ1-4, with D hard to call. This CDR3 is 16 amino acids long. Germline values: CDR1 SGHVS, CDR2 FQNEAQ. Trimming removed 2 bases from V and 8 bases from J, with 18 bases in between.

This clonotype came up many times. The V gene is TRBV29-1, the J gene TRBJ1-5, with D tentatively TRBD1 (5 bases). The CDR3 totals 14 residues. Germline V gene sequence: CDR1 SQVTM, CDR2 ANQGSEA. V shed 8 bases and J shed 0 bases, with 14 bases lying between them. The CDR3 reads CSPRQSYSNQPQHF. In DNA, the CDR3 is TGCAGCCCCCGACAGAGTTATAGCAATCAGCCCCAGCATTTT.

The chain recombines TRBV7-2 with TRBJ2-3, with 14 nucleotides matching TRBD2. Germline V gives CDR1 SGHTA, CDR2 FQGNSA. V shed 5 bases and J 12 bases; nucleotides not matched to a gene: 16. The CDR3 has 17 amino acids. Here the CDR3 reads CASSTKQMGLAGVVQYF. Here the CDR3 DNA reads TGTGCCAGCAGCACCAAACAAATGGGACTAGCGGGGGTGGTTCAGTATTTT.

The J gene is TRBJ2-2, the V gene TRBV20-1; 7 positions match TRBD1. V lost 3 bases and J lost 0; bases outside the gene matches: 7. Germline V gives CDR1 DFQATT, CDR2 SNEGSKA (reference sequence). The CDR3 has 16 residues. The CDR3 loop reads CSARDRPYTNTGELFF. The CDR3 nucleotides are TGCAGTGCTAGGGACAGGCCCTACACGAACACCGGGGAGCTGTTTTTT.

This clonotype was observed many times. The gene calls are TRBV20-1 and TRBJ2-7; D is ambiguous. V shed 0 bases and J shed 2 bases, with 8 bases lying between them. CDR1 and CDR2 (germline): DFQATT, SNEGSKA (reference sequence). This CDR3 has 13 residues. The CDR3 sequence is CSAREHRAYEQYF. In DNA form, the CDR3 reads TGCAGTGCTAGAGAGCACAGAGCCTACGAGCAGTACTTC.

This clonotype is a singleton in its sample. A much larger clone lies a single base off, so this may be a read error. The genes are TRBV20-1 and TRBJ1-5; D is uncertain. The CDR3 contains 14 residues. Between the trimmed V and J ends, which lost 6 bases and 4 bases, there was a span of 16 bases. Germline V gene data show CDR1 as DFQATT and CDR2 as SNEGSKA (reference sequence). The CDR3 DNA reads TGCAGTGCAACCGAGGAAAGGGAAAATCAGCCCCAGCATTTT. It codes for CSATEERENQPQHF.

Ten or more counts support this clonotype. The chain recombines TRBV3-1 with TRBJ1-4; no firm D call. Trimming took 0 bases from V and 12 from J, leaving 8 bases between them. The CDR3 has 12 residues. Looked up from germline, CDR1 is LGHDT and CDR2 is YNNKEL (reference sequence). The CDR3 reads CASSQESRELFF. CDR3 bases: TGTGCCAGCAGCCAAGAATCCAGAGAACTGTTTTTT.

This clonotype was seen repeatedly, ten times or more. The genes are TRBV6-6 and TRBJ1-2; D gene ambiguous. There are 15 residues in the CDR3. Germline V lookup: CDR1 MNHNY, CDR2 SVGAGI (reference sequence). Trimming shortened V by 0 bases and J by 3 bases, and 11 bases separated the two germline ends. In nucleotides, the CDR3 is TGTGCCAGCAGTTACTCGAATGGGAACTACTATGGCTACACCTTC. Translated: CASSYSNGNYYGYTF.

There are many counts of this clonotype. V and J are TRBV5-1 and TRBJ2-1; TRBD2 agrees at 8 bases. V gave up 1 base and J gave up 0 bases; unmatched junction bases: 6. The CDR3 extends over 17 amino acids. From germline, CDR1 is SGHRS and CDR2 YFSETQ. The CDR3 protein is CASSLMSGGLSYNEQFF. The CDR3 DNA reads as TGCGCCAGCAGCTTGATGAGCGGGGGACTCTCCTACAATGAGCAGTTCTTC.

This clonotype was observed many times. CDR3 sequence: CASSFRGQETQYF. The CDR3 region has the DNA TGTGCCAGCTCATTCAGGGGCCAAGAGACCCAGTACTTC. The rearrangement links TRBV18 to TRBJ2-5; D is possibly TRBD1 (6 bases). CDR1 and CDR2 from the germline V gene are KGHSH and LQKENI. Between the trimmed V and J ends, which lost 5 bases and 1 base, there was a span of 8 bases. This CDR3 has 13 residues.